A single sample is the source of the 3 T cell receptor beta chains below, sequenced in a study of cytomegalovirus exposure and HLA in healthy donors. It was with 60 Vbeta and 13 Jbeta primers that the PCR ran. Here immunoSEQ multiplex PCR was the method, and the copy in TCRdb shows in-frame clones only, minus some. The table lists roughly 53,000 clones. Sequencing input: PBMCs. The receptors shown here come from a female donor in good health and CMV-seronegative.

The V and J genes are TRBV4-1 and TRBJ2-1, with 10 bases lining up with TRBD2. The CDR3 length is 17 residues. J was trimmed by 0 bases and V by 3 bases; bases with no gene match: 5. Germline CDR1 and CDR2: MGHRA and YSYEKL. The CDR3 bases are TGCGCCAGCAGCCAGCTGAGCGGGAGGGCCTCCTACAATGAGCAGTTCTTC. It encodes CASSQLSGRASYNEQFF.

The CDR3 is CASSRPNSGAEQYF. Written as DNA, the CDR3 is TGTGCCAGCAGCCGACCGAATTCAGGGGCGGAGCAGTACTTC. The chain has TRBV4-2 and TRBJ2-7, with TRBD1 as a possible D gene (6 bases). V was clipped by 4 bases and J by 7 bases, with 17 bases between them. The length of the CDR3 is 14 residues. Germline lookup yields CDR1 LGHNA and CDR2 YNFKEQ.

The chain is built from TRBV19 and TRBJ2-1, with 10 bases fitting TRBD2. With V trimmed by 3 bases and J by 5 bases, 7 bases remained unmatched. The CDR3 sequence is 16 residues long. The germline V gene encodes CDR1 LNHDA and CDR2 SQIVND (reference sequence). CDR3 nucleotide sequence: TGTGCCAGTAGTATGGCAAGCGGGAGGGGGCACAATGAGCAGTTCTTC. This sequence encodes CASSMASGRGHNEQFF.